This TCR beta chain was recorded in a study of early T cells in non-severe SARS-CoV-2 infection. Across the study: Sequencing input comprised bulk RNA from unsorted whole blood; chain pairing was not available. Study-wide points: The matching step, a VDJdb search, favored anti-spike CD8 responses and missed private and CD4 specificities.

The CDR3 is 13 amino acids. Germline V CDR1 and CDR2: SGHVS, FQNEAQ. V was clipped by 0 bases and J by 8 bases, with 8 bases between them. Unique molecular identifiers were attached to individual cDNA molecules. MiXCR, run by TCRdb on the 5' RACE reads, gives a single entry per CDR3 protein. In the table there are some 29,000 distinct CDR3 sequences, approximately 6% of which are singletons. This clonotype was detected only a few times. What it binds is not known. This chain uses TRBV7-8 with TRBJ2-1; tentatively, D is TRBD2 (6 bases). The sequencing input was whole blood. The origin of this receptor is an adult who was a healthcare worker with PCR-confirmed SARS-CoV-2 infection or an uninfected control (not recorded which). CDR3 coding DNA: TGTGCCAGCAGCTTAGCGAGACTAGATGAGCAGTTCTTC. Translation: CASSLARLDEQFF. The full variable domain, rest sourced from reference TRBV7-8 and TRBJ2-1, is GAGVSQSPRYKVAKRGQDVALRCDPISGHVSLFWYQQALGQGPEFLTYFQNEAQLDKSGLPSDRFFAERPEGSVSTLKIQRTQQEDSAVYLCASSLARLDEQFFGPGTRLTVL.